This T cell receptor beta chain was recovered during a study of Ad26.COV2.S vaccination and SARS-CoV-2 variants. Libraries were prepared by immunoSEQ multiplex PCR; TCRdb keeps only in-frame clonotypes and omits some of them. The sample shows roughly 510,000 clones, roughly nine tenths of them seen only once. CDR1 is GTSNPN and CDR2 is SVGIG in the germline V gene (reference sequence). The CDR3 consists of 12 residues. Trimming removed 8 bases at V and 8 bases at J, with 18 bases between. This clone has only a few counts. The sample holds other DNA sequences that translate to the same CDR3. Treatment of the sample: some 19 received Ad26.COV2.S at low or high dose, single or two shots; 5 received placebo; per-sample allocation not given. Specimens were obtained on day 63 following the first vaccine or placebo injection.

The chain uses TRBV30 and TRBJ1-2; D might be TRBD1 (5 bases). The specimen comprised peripheral blood, sampled in a trial of Ad26.COV2.S vaccine versus placebo. This clonotype was obtained from a person between 18 and 65 years old who received the Ad26.COV2.S COVID-19 vaccine or a placebo. Written as DNA, the CDR3 is TGTGCCGGGCCCCGGGGCCTGGGGGGCTACACCTTC. Translating gives CAGPRGLGGYTF.